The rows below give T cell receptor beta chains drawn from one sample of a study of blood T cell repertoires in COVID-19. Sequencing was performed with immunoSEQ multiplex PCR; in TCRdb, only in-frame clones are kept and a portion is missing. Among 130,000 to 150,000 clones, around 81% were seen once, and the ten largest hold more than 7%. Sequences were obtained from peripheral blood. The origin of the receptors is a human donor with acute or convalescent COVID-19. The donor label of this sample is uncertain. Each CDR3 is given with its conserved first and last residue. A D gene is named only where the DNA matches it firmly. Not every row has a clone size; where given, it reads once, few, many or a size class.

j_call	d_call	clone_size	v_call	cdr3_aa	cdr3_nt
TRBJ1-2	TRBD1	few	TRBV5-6	CASSSRTGDGYTF	TGTGCCAGCAGTTCTAGGACAGGGGACGGCTACACCTTC
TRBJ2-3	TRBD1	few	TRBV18	CASSLGQGRDTQYF	TGTGCCAGCTCACTCGGACAGGGAAGAGATACGCAGTATTTT
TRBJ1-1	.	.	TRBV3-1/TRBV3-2	CASSQGWQGYTEAFF	TGTGCCAGCAGCCAAGGGTGGCAGGGGTACACTGAAGCTTTCTTT
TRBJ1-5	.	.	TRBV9	CASSPGLLDQPQHF	TGTGCCAGCAGCCCTGGGCTCCTCGATCAGCCCCAGCATTTT
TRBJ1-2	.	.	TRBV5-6	CASSFPGAASGYTF	TGTGCCAGCAGTTTTCCTGGGGCGGCATCCGGCTACACCTTC
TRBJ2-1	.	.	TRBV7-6	CASSSGVSPYNEQFF	TGTGCCAGCAGCTCAGGGGTTAGCCCCTACAATGAGCAGTTCTTC
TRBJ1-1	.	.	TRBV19	CASSTRVRNTEAFF	TGTGCCAGTAGTACCAGGGTCCGGAACACTGAAGCTTTCTTT
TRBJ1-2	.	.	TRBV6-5	CASKNLEGCYGYTF	TGTGCCAGCAAGAACCTGGAGGGCTGCTATGGCTACACCTTC
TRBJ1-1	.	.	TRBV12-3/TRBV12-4	CASRGGEAFF	TGTGCCAGCAGGGGGGGGGAGGCTTTCTTT
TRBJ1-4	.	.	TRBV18	CASSQAGTPTNEKLFF	TGTGCCAGCTCGCAGGCCGGGACACCAACTAATGAAAAACTGTTTTTT
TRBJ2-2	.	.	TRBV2	CASSESSNTGELFF	TGTGCCAGCAGTGAATCCAGTAACACCGGGGAGCTGTTTTTT
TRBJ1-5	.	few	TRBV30	CAWSVTGNQPQHF	TGTGCCTGGAGTGTAACCGGGAATCAGCCCCAGCATTTT
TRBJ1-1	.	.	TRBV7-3	CASSPRAGNTEAFF	TGTGCCAGCAGCCCCCGCGCGGGGAACACTGAAGCTTTCTTT
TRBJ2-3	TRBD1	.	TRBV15	CATSTRTGTTDTQYF	TGTGCCACCAGTACCCGGACAGGGACTACAGATACGCAGTATTTT
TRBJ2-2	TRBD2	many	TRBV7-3	CASSPSGVRDGELFF	TGTGCCAGCAGCCCTAGCGGGGTCCGCGACGGGGAGCTGTTTTTT